These 31 T cell receptor beta chains were sequenced from one sample in a study of response to subunit inactivated influenza vaccine. Each CDR3 protein gets one entry after TCRdb re-called the RT-PCR reads with MiXCR. The sample shows about 830,000 distinct CDR3 sequences, roughly 20% of them seen only once. This specimen consisted of PBMCs from blood, obtained approximately 5 days after vaccination. The receptor set was obtained from a man aged 50 or older who received an inactivated influenza vaccine.

This clonotype came up a few times. This chain uses TRBV18 with TRBJ2-1; TRBD2 matches at 13 bases. The CDR3 extends over 18 amino acids. Germline CDR1 reads KGHSH; CDR2 reads LQKENI. Trimming removed 2 bases from V and 9 bases from J; junction bases left unmatched: 13. In DNA form, the CDR3 reads TGTGCCAGCTCACCAATCGGGGGGACTAGCGGGATTGGGAGTGAGCAGTTCTTC. This translates into CASSPIGGTSGIGSEQFF.

The gene calls are TRBV6-2 or TRBV6-3 and TRBJ2-1, with D perhaps assigned TRBD1 or TRBD2 (6 bases each). The CDR3 is 14 amino acids. The germline gives CDR1 MNHEY, CDR2 SVGEGT. Trimming took 1 base from V and 4 from J, leaving 8 bases between them. In DNA form, the CDR3 reads TGTGCCAGCAGTTACTGGGGGGCTTACAATGAGCAGTTCTTC. Protein: CASSYWGAYNEQFF.

V is TRBV10-3 and J is TRBJ2-1; possible D gene TRBD2, 5 bases. The CDR3 sequence is 23 residues long. With 3 bases removed from V and 12 bases from J, the gap between germline ends came to 45 bases. CDR1 and CDR2 (germline): ENHRY, SYGVKD. This CDR3 reads CAISETSVRPGLSTTARLAGQFF. The DNA of the CDR3 is TGTGCCATCAGTGAAACCTCCGTCCGCCCAGGACTTTCTACCACCGCAAGACTCGCCGGGCAGTTCTTC.

V and J are TRBV13 and TRBJ2-7; no firm D call. The CDR3 covers 14 residues. The V gene's germline CDR1 is PRHDT and CDR2 FYEKMQ (reference sequence). The ends were cut back, 1 base at V and 2 bases at J, with 9 bases in the middle. Written as DNA, the CDR3 is TGTGCCAGCAGCTTAGTGTCCACCCCCTACGAGCAGTACTTC. This sequence encodes CASSLVSTPYEQYF.

The chain couples TRBV20-1 to TRBJ2-7, with 8 bases matching TRBD2. The ends lost 0 bases at V and 1 base at J; junction bases unmatched: 8. CDR1 is DFQATT, CDR2 SNEGSKA, per germline (reference sequence). The length of the CDR3 is 16 residues. The CDR3 nucleotides read TGCAGTGCTAGAGATCCGGGGGGGCTATCGTCCTACGAGCAGTACTTC. It encodes CSARDPGGLSSYEQYF.

This clonotype was seen many times. This sequence joins TRBV25-1 and TRBJ1-2, with 11 nucleotides matching TRBD1. V shed 5 bases, J shed 10 bases, and the junction held 6 bases outside the gene matches. The CDR3 has 13 amino acids. Germline CDR1 reads MGHDK; CDR2 reads SYGVNS. CDR3 residues: CASSLGQGAVYTF. Written as DNA, the CDR3 is TGTGCCAGCAGTCTCGGACAGGGGGCCGTCTACACCTTC.

J is TRBJ1-1 and V is TRBV7-3; no clear D. The germline gives CDR1 SGHTA, CDR2 FQGTGA. The CDR3 is 13 residues long. With 1 base removed from V and 5 bases from J, the gap between germline ends came to 8 bases. CDR3 nucleotides: TGTGCCAGCAGCTTAAATAGGGAAACTGAAGCTTTCTTT. Protein: CASSLNRETEAFF.

The chain carries TRBV12-3 or TRBV12-4 and TRBJ2-7; the D gene is possibly TRBD2 (6 bases). V lost 6 bases, J lost 3 bases, and 12 bases lay in between. The CDR3 extends over 13 amino acids. The CDR3 nucleotides are TGTGCCAGCAGCACCGGGACTTACTACGAGCAGTACTTC. As protein: CASSTGTYYEQYF.

In this sample, this clonotype turned up many times. V and J are TRBV7-2 and TRBJ1-1, with 8 bases lining up with TRBD1. Trimming cost V 4 bases and J 5 bases; bases outside gene matches: 9. Germline V gene lookup returns CDR1 SGHTA and CDR2 FQGNSA. There are 15 residues in the CDR3. This CDR3 is CASSWLDRGQTEAFF. The CDR3 DNA reads TGTGCCAGCAGCTGGCTCGACAGGGGTCAGACTGAAGCTTTCTTT.

The V call is TRBV29-1, the J call TRBJ2-2; 9 bases line up with TRBD2. The V segment lost 2 bases and the J segment 5 bases; nucleotides outside the gene matches: 12. This CDR3 is built from 17 residues. Germline V gene sequence: CDR1 SQVTM, CDR2 ANQGSEA. This CDR3 reads CSVESKLAGGVTGELFF. The DNA for the CDR3 is TGCAGCGTTGAATCTAAATTGGCGGGAGGGGTAACCGGGGAGCTGTTTTTT.

This chain uses TRBV28 with TRBJ2-7; 10 positions match TRBD1. Germline V gives CDR1 MDHEN, CDR2 SYDVKM. The CDR3 totals 15 residues. V trimming: 4 bases; J trimming: 9 bases; junction bases outside the gene matches: 12. The CDR3 loop reads CASSSRQGAAFWQYF. The CDR3 bases are TGTGCCAGCAGTTCCCGACAGGGGGCGGCCTTTTGGCAGTACTTC.

The rearrangement uses TRBV5-1 and TRBJ2-3; D gene uncertain. CDR1 SGHRS and CDR2 YFSETQ come from the germline V gene. The CDR3 is made up of 14 amino acids. V shed 2 bases and J shed 6 bases, with 13 bases lying between them. Here the CDR3 reads CASSFSRPGDTQYF. CDR3 DNA: TGCGCCAGCAGCTTCTCACGCCCTGGGGATACGCAGTATTTT.

This clonotype appeared a few times. The chain combines TRBV10-1 with TRBJ2-4, with a tentative D call TRBD2 (5 bases). The CDR3 covers 14 residues. In germline, CDR1 is WNHNN, CDR2 SYGVQD (reference sequence). V shed 4 bases and J shed 7 bases, with 14 bases lying between them. For the CDR3, the DNA is TGCGCCAGCAGTGTGGGAGTGAGGGATAACATTCAGTACTTC. It codes for CASSVGVRDNIQYF.

This clonotype was found a few times. J is TRBJ2-7 and V is TRBV6-2 or TRBV6-3; no clear D gene. CDR1 is MNHEY and CDR2 is SVGEGT in the germline V gene. V was shortened by 4 bases and J by 0 bases, with 7 bases between the two germline ends. CDR3 size: 13 residues. CDR3 loop: CASSWRDSYEQYF. Written as DNA, the CDR3 is TGTGCCAGCAGTTGGAGAGACTCCTACGAGCAGTACTTC.

CDR3 in amino acids: CASSIPGGSVGYTDTQYF. As DNA, the CDR3 is TGTGCCAGCAGCATTCCCGGGGGGTCCGTGGGGTACACAGATACGCAGTATTTT. The genes are TRBV5-6 and TRBJ2-3; 7 bases map to TRBD2. CDR1 and CDR2 from the germline V gene are SGHDT and YYEEEE. V dropped 4 bases and J dropped 2; count of bases not matched to a gene: 16. This CDR3 region has 18 residues.

This clonotype showed up just a few times. The CDR3 sequence: CASARGPLVNEQFF. The CDR3, as DNA: TGTGCCAGCGCCCGGGGACCCCTCGTCAATGAGCAGTTCTTC. The chain carries TRBV30 and TRBJ2-1, with D perhaps being TRBD1 or TRBD2 (5 bases each). The CDR3 consists of 14 residues. The V gene's germline CDR1 is GTSNPN and CDR2 SVGIG (reference sequence). Trimming removed 8 bases at V and 6 bases at J, with 20 bases between.

This clonotype was detected only a few times. V gene TRBV20-1 combines with J gene TRBJ2-3; TRBD2 aligns across 9 bases. The germline V gene encodes CDR1 DFQATT and CDR2 SNEGSKA (reference sequence). CDR3 length: 14 amino acids. Unmatched junction bases numbered 6, after V lost 3 bases and J lost 5 bases. The CDR3 region has the DNA TGCAGTGCTAGTTCGAGCGGGGGGCGAGATACGCAGTATTTT. Amino acids: CSASSSGGRDTQYF.

The chain employs TRBV21-1 and TRBJ2-5; TRBD2 is the table's D call, not checked against the DNA. TRBV21-1 is designated a pseudogene. The CDR3 is 16 amino acids. CDR3 in amino acids: CASSKAERGGQETQYF. The CDR3 DNA reads as TGTGCCAGCAGCAAAGCGGAGCGGGGGGGCCAAGAGACCCAGTACTTC.

This clonotype was seen ten or more times. The chain carries TRBV29-1 and TRBJ2-1; no clear D. The germline V gene encodes CDR1 SQVTM and CDR2 ANQGSEA. The CDR3 runs to 15 residues. Trimming stripped 8 bases from V and 4 bases from J, with 21 bases between. CDR3 sequence (DNA): TGCAGCTTCCGTCTAGGAGTCAATCCGTACAATGAGCAGTTCTTC. This encodes CSFRLGVNPYNEQFF.

The rearrangement joins TRBV7-6 to TRBJ2-5; no firm D call. Germline V gene lookup returns CDR1 SGHVS and CDR2 FNYEAQ. The CDR3 totals 14 residues. Trimming took 5 bases from V and 5 from J, leaving 15 bases between them. CDR3 sequence reads: CASSGNSDWETQYF. CDR3 nucleotide sequence: TGTGCCAGCAGCGGGAACAGTGACTGGGAGACCCAGTACTTC.

This clonotype was counted at least ten times. The V and J genes are TRBV7-3 and TRBJ2-5; unclear D gene. CDR3 length: 13 amino acids. CDR1 is SGHTA, CDR2 FQGTGA, per germline. V lost 0 bases to trimming and J lost 3 bases, with 5 bases between them. The CDR3 reads CASSLTGKETQYF. CDR3 nucleotide sequence: TGTGCCAGCAGCTTAACTGGGAAAGAGACCCAGTACTTC.

This chain links TRBV20-1 with TRBJ2-1; a possible D gene is TRBD2 (5 bases). The CDR3 spans 16 residues. The germline gives CDR1 DFQATT, CDR2 SNEGSKA (reference sequence). V was pared by 5 bases and J by 3 bases, with 20 bases between. CDR3: CSADHETSRLYNEQFF. The CDR3 nucleotides are TGCAGTGCTGACCACGAAACTAGTAGGCTCTACAATGAGCAGTTCTTC.

The table lists this clonotype with many counts. The chain uses TRBV5-1 and TRBJ1-1; D is uncertain. V was cut by 0 bases and J by 1 base, with 16 bases left in between. The CDR3 runs to 17 residues. Looked up from germline, CDR1 is SGHRS and CDR2 is YFSETQ. The CDR3 here is CASSLAVGRVANTEAFF. CDR3 nucleotide sequence: TGCGCCAGCAGCTTGGCGGTCGGTCGCGTCGCGAACACTGAAGCTTTCTTT.

This clonotype was seen more than once but under ten times. The gene calls are TRBV2 and TRBJ2-1, with a weak D call TRBD2 (5 bases). The V gene lost 3 bases and the J gene lost 0 bases, with 9 bases spanning the gap. The CDR3 is made up of 15 amino acids. Germline V lookup: CDR1 SNHLY, CDR2 FYNNEI. As DNA, the CDR3 is TGTGCCAGCAGTGACGGGGTCTTCTCCTACAATGAGCAGTTCTTC. It specifies CASSDGVFSYNEQFF.

V is TRBV29-1 and J is TRBJ2-2; the match to TRBD1 covers 7 bases. Trimming took 6 bases from V and 0 from J; bases not matched to a gene: 4. CDR3 size: 14 residues. The V gene's germline CDR1 is SQVTM and CDR2 ANQGSEA. The CDR3 nucleotides read TGCAGCGTGCAGACAGGGCCGAACACCGGGGAGCTGTTTTTT. It translates to CSVQTGPNTGELFF.

This clonotype was detected a few times. The V call is TRBV27, the J call TRBJ2-1, with TRBD2 matching 10 bases. CDR1 is MNHEY and CDR2 is SMNVEV in the germline V gene (reference sequence). There are 16 residues in the CDR3. J gave up 5 bases and V 3 bases, and 7 bases lay outside the gene matches. CDR3 region: CASSFLAGVVDNEQFF. In DNA, the CDR3 is TGTGCCAGCAGTTTTCTAGCGGGAGTGGTCGACAATGAGCAGTTCTTC.

A single count supports this clonotype. This rearrangement joins TRBV12-3 or TRBV12-4 to TRBJ2-5, with 11 bases matching TRBD2. The V and J ends lost 3 bases and 13 bases, in that order; junction bases with no gene match: 10. CDR3 size: 14 residues. This CDR3 reads CASSFHLAGGPLYF. CDR3 DNA sequence: TGTGCCAGCAGTTTCCATCTAGCGGGGGGTCCTCTGTACTTC.

This clonotype has at least ten counts. The chain combines TRBV12-3 or TRBV12-4 with TRBJ1-4; no clear D gene. Deletions cut 2 bases from V and 15 bases from J, with 10 bases between. The CDR3 is made up of 11 amino acids. The CDR3 sequence: CASSLSRLLFF. The DNA of the CDR3 is TGTGCCAGCAGTTTAAGCCGGTTGTTGTTTTTT.

Details on this clonotype: A much bigger clone sits one base away, suggesting this may be a read error. J is TRBJ2-2 and V is TRBV12-3 or TRBV12-4, with D perhaps TRBD1 (5 bases). The CDR3 loop spans 12 amino acids. The CDR3 region is CGSRENTGELFF. DNA for the CDR3: TGTGGCAGCAGGGAGAACACCGGGGAGCTGTTTTTT.

The rearrangement uses TRBV20-1 and TRBJ2-3; 15 bases are shared with TRBD2. J gave up 1 base and V 5 bases, and 7 bases lay outside the gene matches. This CDR3 region has 17 residues. Germline assignment: CDR1 DFQATT and CDR2 SNEGSKA (reference sequence). CDR3 loop: CSASRTSGRGGTDTQYF. The CDR3 DNA is TGCAGTGCTTCCCGGACTAGCGGGAGGGGGGGCACAGATACGCAGTATTTT.

This CDR3 is CASSLGDRGEKLFF. DNA of the CDR3: TGTGCCAGCAGCTTAGGGGACAGGGGTGAAAAACTGTTTTTT. V usage is TRBV7-6 and J usage is TRBJ1-4; 10 bases are shared with TRBD1. The J segment lost 7 bases and the V segment lost 1 base, leaving 0 bases of the junction unmatched. This CDR3 has 14 residues. Germline V gene lookup returns CDR1 SGHVS and CDR2 FNYEAQ. The full variable domain, completed using reference TRBV7-6 and TRBJ1-4, is GAGVSQSPRYKVTKRGQDVALRCDPISGHVSLYWYRQALGQGPEFLTYFNYEAQQDKSGLPNDRFSAERPEGSISTLTIQRTEQRDSAMYRCASSLGDRGEKLFFGSGTQLSVL.